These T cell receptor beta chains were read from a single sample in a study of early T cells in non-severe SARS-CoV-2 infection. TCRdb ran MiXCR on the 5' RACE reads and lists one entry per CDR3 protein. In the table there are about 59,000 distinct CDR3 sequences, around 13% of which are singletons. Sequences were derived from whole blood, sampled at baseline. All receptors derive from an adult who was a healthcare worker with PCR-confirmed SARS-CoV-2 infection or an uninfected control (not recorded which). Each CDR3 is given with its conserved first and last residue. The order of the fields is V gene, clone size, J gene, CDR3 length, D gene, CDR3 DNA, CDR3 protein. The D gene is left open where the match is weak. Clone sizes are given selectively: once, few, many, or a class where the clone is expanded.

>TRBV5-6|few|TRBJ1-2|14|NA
TGTGCCAGCAGCCCTAGCACCCGGGCTTATGGCTACACCTTC
CASSPSTRAYGYTF
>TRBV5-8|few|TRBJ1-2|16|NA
TGTGCCACCCACCCTGCTTCTGGGGGAAGAGCGTATGGCTACACCTTC
CATHPASGGRAYGYTF
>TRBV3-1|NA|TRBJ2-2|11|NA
TGTGCCAGCAGCCTCCTCGGGGAGCTGTTTTTT
CASSLLGELFF
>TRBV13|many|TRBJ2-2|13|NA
TGTGCCAGCAGTAGATTGAACACCGGGGAGCTGTTTTTT
CASSRLNTGELFF
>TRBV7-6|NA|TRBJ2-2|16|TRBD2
TGTGCCAGCAGCAGGACTAGCGGGAGGAACACCGGGGAGCTGTTTTTT
CASSRTSGRNTGELFF
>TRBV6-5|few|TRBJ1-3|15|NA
TGTGCCAGCAGTTACTCGGGCAGGTCGGGAAACACCATATATTTT
CASSYSGRSGNTIYF
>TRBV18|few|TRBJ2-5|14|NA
TGTGCCAGCTCAATCACACTAGTCGAAGAGACCCAGTACTTC
CASSITLVEETQYF
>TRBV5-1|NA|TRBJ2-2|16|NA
TGCGCCAGCAGCTTGGAAGCGAATTGGGGCACCGGGGAGCTGTTTTTT
CASSLEANWGTGELFF
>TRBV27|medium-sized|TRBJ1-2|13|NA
TGTGCCAGCAGTTTTGGGGTTTCCTATGGCTACACCTTC
CASSFGVSYGYTF
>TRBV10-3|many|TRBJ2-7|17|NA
TGTGCCATCAGTGAGCCCCCGGGACAAGGGGGACGGAACGAGCAGTACTTC
CAISEPPGQGGRNEQYF
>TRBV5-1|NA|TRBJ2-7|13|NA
TGCGCCAGCAGCTTGGAGAGGGCCTACGAGCAGTACTTC
CASSLERAYEQYF
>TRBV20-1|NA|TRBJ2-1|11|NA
TGCAGTGCTAGAAGGCAGCCTGAGCAGTTCTTC
CSARRQPEQFF
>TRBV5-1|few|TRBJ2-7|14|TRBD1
TGCGCCAGCAGCAAGCAGGGACAGGGATACGAGCAGTACTTC
CASSKQGQGYEQYF
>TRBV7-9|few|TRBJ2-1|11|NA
TGTGCCACCAATTCACTTACAGAGCAGTTCTTC
CATNSLTEQFF
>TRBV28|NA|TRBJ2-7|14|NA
TGTGCCAGCAGTCCAGGGGTCAGAGGCTACGAGCAGTACTTC
CASSPGVRGYEQYF
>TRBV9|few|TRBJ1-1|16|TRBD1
TGTGCCAGCAGCGTAGCTACGAGTCGGACAGGCCTTGAAGCTTTCTTT
CASSVATSRTGLEAFF
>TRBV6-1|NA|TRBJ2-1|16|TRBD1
TGTGCCAGCAGTGAAGCGCGGGACAGGGGGCTTAATGAGCAGTTCTTC
CASSEARDRGLNEQFF
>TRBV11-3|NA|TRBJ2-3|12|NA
TGTGCCAGCAAAATCTCGGCAGATACGCAGTATTTT
CASKISADTQYF
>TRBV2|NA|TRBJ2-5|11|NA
TGTGCCAGCAGTGCGGCCGGGACCCAGTACTTC
CASSAAGTQYF
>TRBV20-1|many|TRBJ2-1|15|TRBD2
TGCAGTGCTCTGGGACTAGCGGGGCCTGGGAATGAGCAGTTCTTC
CSALGLAGPGNEQFF
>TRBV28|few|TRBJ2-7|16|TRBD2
TGTGCCAGCAGTTTCCTCCGGGGGGGGCAATCCTACGAGCAGTACTTC
CASSFLRGGQSYEQYF
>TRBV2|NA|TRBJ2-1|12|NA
TGTGCCAGCAGTGAAGAAGCTGGTGAGCAGTTCTTC
CASSEEAGEQFF
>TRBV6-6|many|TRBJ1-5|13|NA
TGTGCCAGCACTGTCGGGACAACCCAGCCCCAGCATTTT
CASTVGTTQPQHF
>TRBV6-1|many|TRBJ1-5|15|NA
TGTGCCAGCACCTACGGGAAAGGGTCGAATCAGCCCCAGCATTTT
CASTYGKGSNQPQHF
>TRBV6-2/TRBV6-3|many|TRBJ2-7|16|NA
TGTGCCAGCAGTTTATCAACCTGGACGGTCTCCTACGAGCAGTACTTC
CASSLSTWTVSYEQYF
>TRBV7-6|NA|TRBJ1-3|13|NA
TGTGCCAGCAGCTTAGCTTCTGGAAACACCATATATTTT
CASSLASGNTIYF
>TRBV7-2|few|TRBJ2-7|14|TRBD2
TGTGCCAGCAGCTTAACAGCGGGAGTACCCGAGCAGTACTTC
CASSLTAGVPEQYF
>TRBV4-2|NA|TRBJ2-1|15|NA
TGTGCCAGCAGCCAAGACTCCTCCATGTCTAATGAGCAGTTCTTC
CASSQDSSMSNEQFF
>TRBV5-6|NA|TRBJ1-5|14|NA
TGTGCCAGCAGCTTAGAGGGGCTCGGTCAGCCCCAGCATTTT
CASSLEGLGQPQHF
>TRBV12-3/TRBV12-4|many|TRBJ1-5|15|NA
TGTGCCAGCAGTTTTAATAGGCACCGGGGTCAGCCCCAGCATTTT
CASSFNRHRGQPQHF
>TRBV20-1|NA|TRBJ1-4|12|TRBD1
TGCAGTGCTAGTGGGGACAGTGAAAAACTGTTTTTT
CSASGDSEKLFF
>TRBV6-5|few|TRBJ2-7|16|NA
TGTGCCAGCAGTACCCTCAAAACTAGAACTAAAGACGAGCAGTACTTC
CASSTLKTRTKDEQYF
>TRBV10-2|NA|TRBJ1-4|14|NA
TGCGCCAGCAGTGAGGTGTGGGGGCAGGAAAAACTGTTTTTT
CASSEVWGQEKLFF
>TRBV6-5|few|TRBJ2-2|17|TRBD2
TGTGCCAGCAGTTACGCACTAGCGGGGGCAAACACCGGGGAGCTGTTTTTT
CASSYALAGANTGELFF
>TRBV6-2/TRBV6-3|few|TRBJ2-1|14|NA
TGTGCCAGCAGCCCGCACTCCTCCTACAATGAGCAGTTCTTC
CASSPHSSYNEQFF
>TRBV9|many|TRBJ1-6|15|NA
TGTGCCAGCAGCGGGGGGACGGGACAAAATTCACCCCTCCACTTT
CASSGGTGQNSPLHF
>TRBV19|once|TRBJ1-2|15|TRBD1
TGTGCCAGTAGTGTGGACAGGGCCTTTAACTATGGCTACACCTTC
CASSVDRAFNYGYTF
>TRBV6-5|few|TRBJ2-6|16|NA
TGTGCCAGCAGTTACTCGATCCTGACTCGGGCCAACGTCCTGACTTTC
CASSYSILTRANVLTF
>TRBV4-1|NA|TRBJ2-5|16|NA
TGCGCCAGCAGCCAAGAGGGACTCCTCGCCCCGGAGACCCAGTACTTC
CASSQEGLLAPETQYF
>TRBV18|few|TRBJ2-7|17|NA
TGTGCCAGCTCACCACCTGACAGTTGGGGTGTTTCCTACGAGCAGTACTTC
CASSPPDSWGVSYEQYF
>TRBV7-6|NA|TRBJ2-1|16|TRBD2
TGTGCCAGCAGCTTTTTGGCGGGGGACCTCTACAATGAGCAGTTCTTC
CASSFLAGDLYNEQFF
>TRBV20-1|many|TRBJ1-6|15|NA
TGCAGTGCTAGAAGTTTAGGGGTTGATAATTCACCCCTCCACTTT
CSARSLGVDNSPLHF
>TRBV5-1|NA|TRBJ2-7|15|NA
TGCGCCAGCAGCTTGGGGGACTTTTCCTCCTACGAGCAGTACTTC
CASSLGDFSSYEQYF
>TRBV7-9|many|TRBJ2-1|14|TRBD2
TGTGCCAGCAGCGCGGGAGGGCCCCACAATGAGCAGTTCTTC
CASSAGGPHNEQFF
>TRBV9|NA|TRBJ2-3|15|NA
TGTGCCAGCAGCGTCCTAGCGAGGGGCACAGATACGCAGTATTTT
CASSVLARGTDTQYF
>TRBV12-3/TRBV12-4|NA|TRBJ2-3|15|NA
TGTGCCAGCAGTTTAGGGGGCAGGGGTGCAGATACGCAGTATTTT
CASSLGGRGADTQYF
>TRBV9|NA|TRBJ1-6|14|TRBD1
TGTGCCAGCAGCGTAGCGGGACAGAATTCACCCCTCCACTTT
CASSVAGQNSPLHF
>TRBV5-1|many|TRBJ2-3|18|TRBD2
TGCGCCAGCAGCTTCGGACTAGGCGGGAGGCAAAGCACAGATACGCAGTATTTT
CASSFGLGGRQSTDTQYF